The entry below describes one TCR beta chain. Its target is not known. A heparinised blood draw that averaged roughly 100 mL was obtained once from each donor. Sequenced material consisted of expressed TCRB transcripts (all of the isolated RNA was reverse transcribed). TCRdb's copy holds only in-frame clones and misses some; the assay was immunoSEQ multiplex PCR. The sample consists of 250,000 to 350,000 clones, around an eighth of them appearing once. The data stem from a study of beta chain features in type 1 diabetes. Study-wide results and limits: For type 1 diabetes patients, VDJ junctions showed fewer insertions and more deletions. In the patient group, naive, central memory and Treg TCRB repertoires seemed more alike than in the healthy donor group. Since sequencing was performed on cDNA, cells with high TCR expression could be over-represented. Shortening that was moderate but significant affected the TCRB CDR3s of Type 1 diabetes patients in all four CD4+ subsets.

Input material: naive CD4+ T cells from blood. The sequence was collected from a man aged 25-40 years with type 1 diabetes.

In nucleotides, the CDR3 is TGTGCCAGCAGCACCCAGGGGGCAGGGGAGACCCAGTACTTC. Residues: CASSTQGAGETQYF. This chain links TRBV7-9 with TRBJ2-5; 8 positions agree with TRBD1. The CDR3 is made up of 14 amino acids. The V segment lost 5 bases and the J segment 5 bases; nucleotides outside the gene matches: 7. Germline CDR1 reads SEHNR; CDR2 reads FQNEAQ (reference sequence).